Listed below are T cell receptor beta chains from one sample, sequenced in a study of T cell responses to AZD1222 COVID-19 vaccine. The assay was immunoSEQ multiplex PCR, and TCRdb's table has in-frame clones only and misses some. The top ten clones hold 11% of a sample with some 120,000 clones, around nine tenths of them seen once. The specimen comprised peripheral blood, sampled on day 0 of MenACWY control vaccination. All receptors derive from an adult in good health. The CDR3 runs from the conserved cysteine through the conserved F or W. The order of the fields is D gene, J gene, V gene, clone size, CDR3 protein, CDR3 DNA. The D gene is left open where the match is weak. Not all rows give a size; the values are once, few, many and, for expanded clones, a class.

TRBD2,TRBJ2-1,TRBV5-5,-,CASSLAPLAGSYNEQFF,TGTGCCAGCAGCCTCGCTCCCCTAGCGGGATCATACAATGAGCAGTTCTTC
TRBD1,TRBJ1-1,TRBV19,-,CASSILTGGSKGTEAFF,TGTGCCAGTAGTATTCTGACAGGGGGATCGAAGGGCACTGAAGCTTTCTTT
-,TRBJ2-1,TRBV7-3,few,CASSLIGLAGDNEQFF,TGTGCCAGCAGCTTAATAGGCCTAGCTGGTGACAATGAGCAGTTCTTC
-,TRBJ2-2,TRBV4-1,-,CASSQATGIGELFF,TGCGCCAGCAGCCAAGCCACAGGGATCGGGGAGCTGTTTTTT
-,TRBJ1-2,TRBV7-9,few,CASSLAGKNYGYTF,TGTGCCAGCAGCTTAGCCGGCAAAAACTATGGCTACACCTTC
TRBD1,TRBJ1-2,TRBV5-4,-,CASSWDRRDYGYTF,TGTGCCAGCAGCTGGGACAGAAGGGACTATGGCTACACCTTC
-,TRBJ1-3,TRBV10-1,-,CASSEQAGNTIYF,TGCGCCAGCAGTGAGCAGGCTGGAAACACCATATATTTT
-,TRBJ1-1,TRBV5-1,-,CASSLGGGRSEAFF,TGCGCCAGCAGCTTGGGTGGGGGTAGGTCTGAAGCTTTCTTT
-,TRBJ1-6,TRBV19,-,CAAWGPPLHF,TGTGCCGCCTGGGGGCCACCCCTCCACTTT
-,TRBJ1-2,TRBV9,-,CASSVGQGAGYTF,TGTGCCAGCAGCGTAGGCCAGGGAGCTGGCTACACCTTC
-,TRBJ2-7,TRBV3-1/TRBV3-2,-,CASSQAAGGYEQYF,TGTGCCAGCAGCCAAGCTGCGGGCGGCTACGAGCAGTACTTC
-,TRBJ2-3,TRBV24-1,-,CATSDSRGSSTDTQYF,TGTGCCACCAGTGATTCCCGAGGCTCTAGCACAGATACGCAGTATTTT
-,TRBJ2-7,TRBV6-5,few,CASSYSRGNSYEQYF,TGTGCCAGCAGTTACTCTAGGGGGAACTCCTACGAGCAGTACTTC
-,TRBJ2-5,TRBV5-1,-,CASQQAGLQETQYF,TGCGCCAGCCAACAGGCGGGCCTCCAAGAGACCCAGTACTTC
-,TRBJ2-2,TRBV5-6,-,CASSLWGAGELFF,TGTGCCAGCAGCTTGTGGGGCGCCGGGGAGCTGTTTTTT
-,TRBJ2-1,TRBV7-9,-,CASRERYNEQFF,TGTGCCAGCAGGGAGCGATACAATGAGCAGTTCTTC
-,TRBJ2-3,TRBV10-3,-,CAISEGGADTQYF,TGTGCCATCTCTGAGGGGGGGGCAGATACGCAGTATTTT
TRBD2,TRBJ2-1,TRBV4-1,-,CASSQVWVAGDYNEQFF,TGCGCCAGCAGCCAAGTCTGGGTAGCGGGAGATTACAATGAGCAGTTCTTC
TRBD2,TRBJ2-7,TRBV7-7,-,CASSPAGAGVGEQYF,TGTGCCAGCAGCCCCGCGGGCGCGGGAGTAGGCGAGCAGTACTTC
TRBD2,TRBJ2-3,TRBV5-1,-,CASSLRLAASTDTQYF,TGCGCCAGCAGCTTGCGACTAGCGGCGAGCACAGATACGCAGTATTTT
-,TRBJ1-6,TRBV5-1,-,CASSLESTSKNSPLHF,TGCGCCAGCAGCTTGGAATCGACAAGCAAAAATTCACCCCTCCACTTT